This T cell receptor (beta chain) was retrieved from a study of T cell repertoires in cytomegalovirus infection. Study background: CMV infection together with matching HLA type was indicated by public TCR beta signatures.

About this clonotype itself: What it binds is not known.

From the reads, TCRdb called clonotypes with MiXCR, one entry per CDR3 protein. The sample carries roughly 920,000 distinct CDR3 sequences, around 32% recorded once. The V gene's germline CDR1 is PRHDT and CDR2 FYEKMQ (reference sequence). CDR3 length: 16 residues. V trimming: 5 bases; J trimming: 2 bases; junction bases outside the gene matches: 10. The chain combines TRBV13 with TRBJ1-2, with TRBD1 identical over 8 bases. The sample consisted of cultured CD8+ T cells from PBMCs, taken from culture after CMV antigen stimulation. This TCR came from a human donor in good health (CMV status not recorded). Some clones in this sample may be carry-over from other donors' samples. CDR3 protein: CASSLHLDRVNYGYTF. The DNA of the CDR3 is TGTGCCAGCAGCCTACACCTGGACAGGGTCAACTATGGCTACACCTTC.